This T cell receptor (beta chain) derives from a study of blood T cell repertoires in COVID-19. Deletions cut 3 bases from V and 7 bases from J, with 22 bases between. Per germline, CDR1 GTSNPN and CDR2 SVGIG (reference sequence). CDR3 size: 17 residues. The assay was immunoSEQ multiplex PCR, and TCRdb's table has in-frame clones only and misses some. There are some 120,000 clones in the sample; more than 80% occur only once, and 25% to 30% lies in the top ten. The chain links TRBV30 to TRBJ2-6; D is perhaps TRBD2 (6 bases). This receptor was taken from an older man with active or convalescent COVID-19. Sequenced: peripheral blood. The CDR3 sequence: CAWRKIGGVGGANVLTF. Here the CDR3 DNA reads TGTGCCTGGAGAAAGATTGGAGGGGTAGGAGGTGCCAACGTCCTGACTTTC.